The 16 T cell receptor beta chains below come from one sample, sequenced in a study of post-analysis software for immune sequencing data (dated by TCRdb to the mid-2010s). What the work shows at the level of the full study, not this receptor alone: A few TRBV segments, including TRBV5-6, TRBV5-1 and TRBV20-1, were significantly more frequent in patients than controls.

The library was prepared using PCR. Reads for this sample came from an Illumina HiSeq 2500. Unique molecular identifiers were incorporated into TCR beta cDNA libraries to reduce PCR and sequencing biases. TCRdb redid the processing of the public reads, applying fastp at Q25 and MiXCR, and retained in-frame beta chains. Every CDR3 protein is listed once, alongside the most common genes and DNA of its rows. The sample table lists roughly 600,000 distinct CDR3 sequences, 40% to 50% of them with a count of one. The leading ten clones occupy over 1.5% of the sample. Their antigens remain unidentified. Sequenced input: blood. These receptors all stem from a girl aged 10-17 years with multiple sclerosis.

The genes are TRBV5-6 and TRBJ2-3; D may be TRBD2 (6 bases). Trimming pared 4 bases from V and 6 bases from J, leaving 15 bases between. Germline V gene lookup returns CDR1 SGHDT and CDR2 YYEEEE. CDR3 length: 14 residues. CDR3: CASSPGLHSDTQYF. CDR3 nucleotides: TGTGCCAGCAGCCCAGGACTACACAGCGATACGCAGTATTTT. Full variable domain (rest looked up from reference TRBV5-6 and TRBJ2-3): DAGVTQSPTHLIKTRGQQVTLRCSPKSGHDTVSWYQQALGQGPQFIFQYYEEEERQRGNFPDRFSGHQFPNYSSELNVNALLLGDSALYLCASSPGLHSDTQYFGPGTRLTVL.

This clonotype was detected many times. The chain joins TRBV3-1 to TRBJ2-3; D is ambiguous. The CDR3 sequence is 12 residues long. The germline V and J ends were trimmed by 1 base and 3 bases, with 2 bases remaining between them. Per germline, CDR1 LGHDT and CDR2 YNNKEL (reference sequence). For the CDR3, the DNA is TGTGCCAGCAGCCAAGTAACAGATACGCAGTATTTT. It encodes CASSQVTDTQYF.

V and J are TRBV7-9 and TRBJ1-6; perhaps TRBD1 as D (5 bases). Trimming shortened V by 5 bases and J by 8 bases, and 19 bases separated the two germline ends. This CDR3 comprises 16 residues. Germline V gene sequence: CDR1 SEHNR, CDR2 FQNEAQ (reference sequence). The CDR3 spells CASSPPSRAVDSPLHF. DNA of the CDR3: TGTGCCAGCAGCCCCCCTAGCAGGGCGGTGGATTCACCCCTCCACTTT.

This clonotype was recorded at least ten times. The rearrangement links TRBV28 to TRBJ2-3; 9 bases match TRBD2. The CDR3 spans 15 residues. J gave up 5 bases and V 5 bases, and 8 bases lay outside the gene matches. CDR1 is MDHEN, CDR2 SYDVKM, per germline. For the CDR3, the DNA is TGTGCCAGCAGTCTTAGCGGGAGAGTGGGAGATACGCAGTATTTT. Protein product: CASSLSGRVGDTQYF.

Notes on this clonotype: Sequence at one end of the junction differs from germline and may be a read error. The chain couples TRBV5-1 to TRBJ1-1; no clear D gene. The CDR3 covers 14 residues. Germline lookup yields CDR1 SGHRS and CDR2 YFSETQ. The CDR3 loop reads CTSSLGGVNTEAFF. The CDR3, as DNA: TGCACCAGCAGCTTGGGTGGGGTAAACACTGAAGCTTTCTTT.

This clonotype was observed a few times. CDR3 sequence: CASSFGHEQYF. CDR3 coding DNA: TGTGCCAGCAGCTTCGGCCACGAGCAGTACTTC. The chain is built from TRBV7-9 and TRBJ2-7; D unresolved. The V end was cut by 3 bases, the J end by 5 bases, with 5 bases between. Germline values: CDR1 SEHNR, CDR2 FQNEAQ (reference sequence). This CDR3 spans 11 amino acids.

This clonotype was seen a handful of times. The chain joins TRBV10-2 to TRBJ2-1; 13 nucleotides align to TRBD2. V lost 4 bases, J lost 8 bases, and 5 bases stayed unmatched. This CDR3 comprises 15 residues. Per germline, CDR1 WSHSY and CDR2 SAAADI. The CDR3 loop is CASSGLAGGYDEQFF. The DNA for the CDR3 is TGCGCCAGCAGTGGACTAGCGGGAGGTTACGATGAGCAGTTCTTC.

About this clonotype: Its ends do not fully match the called genes, so a read error is possible. V gene TRBV7-8 combines with J gene TRBJ2-4; D ambiguous. CDR1 and CDR2 (germline): SGHVS, FQNEAQ. The CDR3 is 13 amino acids. The CDR3 bases are TGTGCCAGCAGCCCTGGAGCCCAAAACATTCAGTACTTC. It codes for CASSPGAQNIQYF.

The chain combines TRBV20-1 with TRBJ2-3; TRBD2 might be the D (6 bases). Trimming removed 3 bases from V and 2 bases from J, with 9 bases in between. The CDR3 contains 13 residues. The germline V gene encodes CDR1 DFQATT and CDR2 SNEGSKA (reference sequence). The CDR3 sequence: CSAREGFTDTQYF. As DNA, the CDR3 is TGCAGTGCTAGGGAGGGATTCACAGATACGCAGTATTTT.

The rearrangement uses TRBV20-1 and TRBJ1-5, with 7 positions matching TRBD1. There are 14 residues in the CDR3. Trimming took 1 base from V and 2 from J; bases not matched to a gene: 2. The germline gives CDR1 DFQATT, CDR2 SNEGSKA (reference sequence). The CDR3 is CSARVTGGNQPQHF. DNA of the CDR3: TGCAGTGCTAGAGTTACAGGGGGCAATCAGCCCCAGCATTTT.

This clonotype appeared a few times. V and J are TRBV12-3 or TRBV12-4 and TRBJ2-1; the D gene is possibly TRBD2 (6 bases). CDR3 length: 12 amino acids. V lost 6 bases and J lost 8, with 11 bases in between. The CDR3 sequence is CASSWGVDEQFF. In nucleotides, the CDR3 is TGTGCCAGCAGCTGGGGGGTGGATGAGCAGTTCTTC.

The chain recombines TRBV28 with TRBJ1-5; D is possibly TRBD1 (6 bases). The length of the CDR3 is 19 residues. The V gene lost 6 bases and the J gene lost 0 bases, with 24 bases spanning the gap. Germline V CDR1 and CDR2: MDHEN, SYDVKM. The CDR3 DNA reads TGTGCCAGCAGCCCGAAGTTGGGGGCGAAAGGTAATAGCAATCAGCCCCAGCATTTT. Amino acid sequence: CASSPKLGAKGNSNQPQHF. The complete variable domain, with remaining parts taken from reference TRBV28 and TRBJ1-5, reads DVKVTQSSRYLVKRTGEKVFLECVQDMDHENMFWYRQDPGLGLRLIYFSYDVKMKEKGDIPEGYSVSREKKERFSLILESASTNQTSMYLCASSPKLGAKGNSNQPQHFGDGTRLSIL.

The V and J genes are TRBV6-1 and TRBJ2-5, with D unresolved. The CDR3 length is 12 residues. The germline V gene has CDR1 MNHNS and CDR2 SASEGT. Trimming removed 4 bases from V and 5 bases from J, with 8 bases in between. The CDR3 loop is CASSASEETQYF. CDR3 DNA sequence: TGTGCCAGCAGTGCCTCGGAGGAGACCCAGTACTTC.

The rearrangement joins TRBV28 to TRBJ1-5; the D is unclear. Trimming cost V 3 bases and J 3 bases, with 6 bases left between them. The CDR3 length is 13 residues. CDR1 and CDR2 (germline): MDHEN, SYDVKM. CDR3 residues: CASSFGNNQPQHF. The CDR3 bases are TGTGCCAGCAGTTTTGGGAACAATCAGCCCCAGCATTTT.

In its sample, this clonotype was seen a few times. This chain uses TRBV9 with TRBJ2-7; D ambiguous. Germline V gives CDR1 SGDLS, CDR2 YYNGEE. The CDR3 consists of 15 residues. The V end lost 0 bases, the J end lost 7 bases, and 17 bases lay between the germline ends. The CDR3 DNA is TGTGCCAGCAGCGTAGAGTCGGCAATCCCCGGGGAGCAGTACTTC. Its translation: CASSVESAIPGEQYF.

This clonotype was observed a handful of times. The rearrangement links TRBV5-1 to TRBJ2-3, with D possibly being TRBD1 (6 bases). The ends were cut back, 0 bases at V and 4 bases at J, with 15 bases in the middle. This CDR3 contains 16 residues. CDR1 and CDR2 (germline): SGHRS, YFSETQ. The DNA of the CDR3 is TGCGCCAGCAGCTTGGGGGTGGGGGCGAACGCAGATACGCAGTATTTT. It specifies CASSLGVGANADTQYF.